Listed here is a single TCR beta chain. This CDR3 comprises 13 residues. V shed 5 bases and J shed 6 bases, with 13 bases lying between them. The germline V gene encodes CDR1 LNHDA and CDR2 SQIVND (reference sequence). The data belong to a study of PD-1 blockade in classical Hodgkin lymphoma. Every patient had relapsed following autologous stem cell transplantation, and cohorts differed in brentuximab vedotin exposure. TCRdb keeps only in-frame clones here, not all; method: immunoSEQ multiplex PCR. The sample consists of tens of thousands of clones, around 75% of them appearing once. The source is a human donor with classical Hodgkin lymphoma. The specimen comprised peripheral blood mononuclear cells (PBMCs), sampled at baseline. The rearrangement joins TRBV19 to TRBJ1-2, with D uncertain. The CDR3 DNA sequence: TGTGCCAGTAGTTTACAAAGGGTTCATGGCTACACCTTC. The encoded protein is CASSLQRVHGYTF.